This T cell receptor (beta chain) was documented in a study of blood T cell repertoires in COVID-19. Study information: Collection of acute and convalescent COVID-19 samples took place in the United States, Italy and Spain. PBMCs, B-cell-depleted T cells, or T cells provided the cDNA or gDNA that made up the material.

This clone appeared once. The junction and the germline gene differ at one end; a read error may be behind it. In the authors' workflow: Reference gene primer amplification yielded estimated nucleated cell counts. Data came from immunoSEQ multiplex PCR; TCRdb stores just in-frame clones and leaves some out. For V, J and clone size, that table is used; D and trimming come from the DNA. Of 140,000 to 150,000 clones listed, roughly 90% are singletons. CDR3 length equals 13 residues. CDR1 is LGHNA and CDR2 is YSLEER in the germline V gene. The sequenced sample was peripheral blood. The rearrangement uses TRBV4-3 and TRBJ1-3, with TRBD1 as a possible D gene (5 bases). The receptor was derived from a human donor in a cohort sampled during active COVID-19. The CDR3 bases are TGCGCCAGCAGCCAAGAGGGCGGGGGGAAACGAAATTTT. It is translated as CASSQEGGGKRNF.